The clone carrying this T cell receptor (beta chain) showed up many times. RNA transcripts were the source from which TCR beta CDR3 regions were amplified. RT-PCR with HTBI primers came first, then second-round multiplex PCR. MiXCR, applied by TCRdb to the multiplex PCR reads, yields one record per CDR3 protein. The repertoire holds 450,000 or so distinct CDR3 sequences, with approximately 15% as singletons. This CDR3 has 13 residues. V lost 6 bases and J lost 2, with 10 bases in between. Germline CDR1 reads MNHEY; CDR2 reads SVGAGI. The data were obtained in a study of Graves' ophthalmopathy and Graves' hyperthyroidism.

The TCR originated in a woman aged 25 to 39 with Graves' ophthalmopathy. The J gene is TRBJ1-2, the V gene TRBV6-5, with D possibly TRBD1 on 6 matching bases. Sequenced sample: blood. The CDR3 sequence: CASRYRENYGYTF. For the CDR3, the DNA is TGTGCCAGCAGGTACAGGGAGAACTATGGCTACACCTTC.